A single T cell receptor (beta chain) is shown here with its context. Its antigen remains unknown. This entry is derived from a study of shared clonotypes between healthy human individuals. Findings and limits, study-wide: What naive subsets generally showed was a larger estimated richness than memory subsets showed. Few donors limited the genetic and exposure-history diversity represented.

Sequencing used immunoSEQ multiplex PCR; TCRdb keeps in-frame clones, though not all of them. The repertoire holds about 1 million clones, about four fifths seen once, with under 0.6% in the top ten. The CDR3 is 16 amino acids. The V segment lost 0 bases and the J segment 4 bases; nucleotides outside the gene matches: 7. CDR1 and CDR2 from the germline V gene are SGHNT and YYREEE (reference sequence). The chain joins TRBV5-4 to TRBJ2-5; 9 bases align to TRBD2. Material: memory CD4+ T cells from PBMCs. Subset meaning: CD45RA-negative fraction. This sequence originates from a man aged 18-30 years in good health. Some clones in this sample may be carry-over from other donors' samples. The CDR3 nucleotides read TGTGCCAGCAGCTTGGGGGGCGGGAGGGCCCCAGAGACCCAGTACTTC. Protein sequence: CASSLGGGRAPETQYF.